One sample yielded the 13 T cell receptor beta chains listed below, sequenced in a study of T cell repertoires in cytomegalovirus infection. TCRdb re-called the reads with MiXCR, one entry per CDR3 protein. The sample gives 60,000 to 75,000 distinct CDR3 sequences, 3.5% to 4% of which show up once; roughly 22% is in the top ten. Source material: PBMCs. These receptors were collected from a human donor in good health (CMV status not recorded). Some clones in this sample may be carry-over from other donors' samples.

At least ten counts were recorded for this clonotype. The genes are TRBV2 and TRBJ2-7; tentative D call: TRBD1 (6 bases). V was cut by 5 bases and J by 0 bases, with 14 bases left in between. Germline V gene data show CDR1 as SNHLY and CDR2 as FYNNEI. The CDR3 covers 15 residues. The CDR3 DNA is TGTGCCAGCAGTAGAGAGGGGGAGAGCTCCTACGAGCAGTACTTC. This gives the protein CASSREGESSYEQYF. Supplemented by reference TRBV2 and TRBJ2-7, the full variable domain reads EPEVTQTPSHQVTQMGQEVILRCVPISNHLYFYWYRQILGQKVEFLVSFYNNEISEKSEIFDDQFSVERPDGSNFTLKIRSTKLEDSAMYFCASSREGESSYEQYFGPGTRLTVT.

In this sample, this clonotype turned up many times. V gene TRBV7-2 combines with J gene TRBJ1-5; TRBD1 is a possible D gene (5 bases). V lost 4 bases and J lost 9, with 16 bases in between. The V gene's germline CDR1 is SGHTA and CDR2 FQGNSA. The CDR3 is 14 residues long. The DNA for the CDR3 is TGTGCCAGCAGCTCCGGGACTATGAAGGGGCCCCAGCATTTT. Amino acids: CASSSGTMKGPQHF.

This clonotype was counted many times. Possible read error: a much larger clone is one base away. The chain uses TRBV7-2 and TRBJ1-1; possibly TRBD1 for D (6 bases). CDR3 length equals 14 residues. The germline V gene has CDR1 SGHTA and CDR2 FQGNSA. V was cut by 0 bases and J by 1 base, with 6 bases left in between. The CDR3 region has the DNA TGTGCCAGCAGCTTAGCGACAGGGAACACTGAAGCTTTCTTT. Translated: CASSLATGNTEAFF.

This clonotype showed up many times. The chain joins TRBV7-6 to TRBJ2-1; a weak D match, TRBD1 (7 bases). V was pared by 5 bases and J by 5 bases, with 19 bases between. This CDR3 is 16 amino acids long. Germline V lookup: CDR1 SGHVS, CDR2 FNYEAQ. The CDR3 DNA reads as TGTGCCAGCAGCAGAAGGGGGCGGGACTTAAACAATGAGCAGTTCTTC. It is translated as CASSRRGRDLNNEQFF.

The chain employs TRBV14 and TRBJ2-2; 7 nucleotides match TRBD1. This CDR3 comprises 17 residues. The germline gives CDR1 SGHDN, CDR2 FVKESK. The junction had 14 bases not matched to a gene; V was cut back by 1 base and J by 9 bases. CDR3 in amino acids: CASSQGIIGTALRELFF. The CDR3 DNA sequence: TGTGCCAGCAGCCAAGGAATAATTGGGACAGCGCTACGGGAGCTGTTTTTT. Based on the CDR3 plus reference TRBV14 and TRBJ2-2, the full variable domain is EAGVTQFPSHSVIEKGQTVTLRCDPISGHDNLYWYRRVMGKEIKFLLHFVKESKQDESGMPNNRFLAERTGGTYSTLKVQPAELEDSGVYFCASSQGIIGTALRELFFGEGSRLTVL.

This clonotype was seen ten or more times. V is TRBV7-6 and J is TRBJ2-1, with 8 bases identical to TRBD2. V lost 4 bases to trimming and J lost 9 bases; unmatched junction nucleotides: 17. Germline CDR1 reads SGHVS; CDR2 reads FNYEAQ. The CDR3 sequence is 17 residues long. CDR3 sequence: CASSSGFPSGLAPEQFF. The DNA for the CDR3 is TGTGCCAGCAGCTCGGGTTTTCCTTCCGGACTAGCTCCTGAGCAGTTCTTC.

The sample holds many counts of this clonotype. The chain recombines TRBV7-6 with TRBJ1-1; D is undetermined. Between the trimmed V and J ends, which lost 5 bases and 6 bases, there was a span of 13 bases. The CDR3 consists of 13 residues. CDR1 and CDR2 from the germline V gene are SGHVS and FNYEAQ. The CDR3 loop reads CASSLQLGAEAFF. The DNA of the CDR3 is TGTGCCAGCAGCCTCCAACTGGGAGCTGAAGCTTTCTTT.

In this sample, this clonotype turned up many times. The chain joins TRBV7-2 to TRBJ1-1; no clear D gene. This CDR3 has 14 amino acids. V lost 5 bases to trimming and J lost 5 bases, with 15 bases between them. Germline assignment: CDR1 SGHTA and CDR2 FQGNSA. CDR3 in amino acids: CASSPTIGKTEAFF. The CDR3 nucleotides are TGTGCCAGCAGCCCAACTATTGGGAAAACTGAAGCTTTCTTT. The full variable domain, in which reference TRBV7-2 and TRBJ1-1 provide the parts outside the CDR3, is GAGVSQSPSNKVTEKGKDVELRCDPISGHTALYWYRQSLGQGLEFLIYFQGNSAPDKSGLPSDRFSAERTGGSVSTLTIQRTQQEDSAVYLCASSPTIGKTEAFFGQGTRLTVV.

This clonotype was recorded at least ten times. The chain recombines TRBV6-1 with TRBJ1-1, with no clear D. CDR3 length equals 13 residues. With 5 bases removed from V and 6 bases from J, the gap between germline ends came to 13 bases. Germline V lookup: CDR1 MNHNS, CDR2 SASEGT. The CDR3 DNA reads TGTGCCAGCAGTTGGAGTGGGTCCCCTGAAGCTTTCTTT. This sequence encodes CASSWSGSPEAFF.

This clonotype was recorded at least ten times. The J gene is TRBJ2-1, the V gene TRBV7-2, with D possibly TRBD1 on 5 matching bases. CDR3 length: 15 amino acids. Germline V CDR1 and CDR2: SGHTA, FQGNSA. Trimming pared 4 bases from V and 6 bases from J, leaving 16 bases between. CDR3 loop: CASSYTPRGSNEQFF. Here the CDR3 DNA reads TGTGCCAGCAGCTATACTCCTAGGGGTAGCAATGAGCAGTTCTTC. Variable domain in full (rest from reference TRBV7-2 and TRBJ2-1): GAGVSQSPSNKVTEKGKDVELRCDPISGHTALYWYRQSLGQGLEFLIYFQGNSAPDKSGLPSDRFSAERTGGSVSTLTIQRTQQEDSAVYLCASSYTPRGSNEQFFGPGTRLTVL.

The sample holds many counts of this clonotype. The V and J genes are TRBV4-1 and TRBJ1-5; TRBD1 might be the D (5 bases). The CDR3 sequence is 13 residues long. V was cut by 8 bases and J by 6 bases, with 14 bases left in between. From germline, CDR1 is MGHRA and CDR2 YSYEKL. CDR3 nucleotides: TGCGCCAGCGGCATGCAGGGAGGTCAGCCCCAGCATTTT. This encodes CASGMQGGQPQHF.

This clonotype was detected ten times or more. The genes are TRBV7-2 and TRBJ1-2; D is perhaps TRBD1 (6 bases). The CDR3 is 13 amino acids. The germline V gene encodes CDR1 SGHTA and CDR2 FQGNSA. V lost 5 bases to trimming and J lost 4 bases, with 11 bases between them. The CDR3 DNA is TGTGCCAGCAGCGAAGGGACAAGCTATGGCTACACCTTC. Its protein is CASSEGTSYGYTF.

This clonotype was counted at least ten times. This chain connects TRBV7-2 to TRBJ2-5, with D hard to call. Trimming cost V 5 bases and J 5 bases, with 12 bases left between them. This CDR3 region has 13 residues. CDR1 and CDR2 from the germline V gene are SGHTA and FQGNSA. The CDR3 loop reads CASSRALTETQYF. The DNA of the CDR3 is TGTGCCAGCAGCAGGGCCCTCACGGAGACCCAGTACTTC.